These 3 T cell receptor beta chains share one sample of origin, sequenced in a study of cytotoxic CD8 clonotypes in ibrutinib-treated CLL. TCRdb's copy holds only in-frame clones and misses some; the assay was immunoSEQ multiplex PCR. The table has 160,000 or so clones, more than 70% seen once. The sequencing here drew on PBMCs, taken at disease progression, from a patient treated with ibrutinib. These receptors were obtained from a human donor with chronic lymphocytic leukemia.

The CDR3 region is CASNRAGTGVLSYTF. CDR3 bases: TGTGCCAGCAATAGAGCAGGGACAGGCGTATTAAGCTACACCTTC. This chain connects TRBV6-5 to TRBJ1-2; 8 nucleotides align to TRBD1. Germline lookup yields CDR1 MNHEY and CDR2 SVGAGI. J lost 9 bases, V lost 7 bases, and 16 bases had no gene match. The CDR3 extends over 15 amino acids.

This sequence joins TRBV6-5 and TRBJ2-3; no clear D. The CDR3 covers 13 residues. Per germline, CDR1 MNHEY and CDR2 SVGAGI. Between the trimmed V and J ends, which lost 5 bases and 5 bases, there was a span of 11 bases. CDR3 DNA: TGTGCCAGCAGTCCCCCGGCGTTAGATACGCAGTATTTT. Residues: CASSPPALDTQYF.

The chain has TRBV7-2 and TRBJ2-1, with D maybe TRBD2 (6 bases). The CDR3 totals 14 residues. Germline CDR1 SGHTA, CDR2 FQGNSA. V was shortened by 7 bases and J by 4 bases, with 14 bases between the two germline ends. DNA for the CDR3: TGTGCCAGCACTTTGGGGGAGGTGTACAATGAGCAGTTCTTC. Protein: CASTLGEVYNEQFF.